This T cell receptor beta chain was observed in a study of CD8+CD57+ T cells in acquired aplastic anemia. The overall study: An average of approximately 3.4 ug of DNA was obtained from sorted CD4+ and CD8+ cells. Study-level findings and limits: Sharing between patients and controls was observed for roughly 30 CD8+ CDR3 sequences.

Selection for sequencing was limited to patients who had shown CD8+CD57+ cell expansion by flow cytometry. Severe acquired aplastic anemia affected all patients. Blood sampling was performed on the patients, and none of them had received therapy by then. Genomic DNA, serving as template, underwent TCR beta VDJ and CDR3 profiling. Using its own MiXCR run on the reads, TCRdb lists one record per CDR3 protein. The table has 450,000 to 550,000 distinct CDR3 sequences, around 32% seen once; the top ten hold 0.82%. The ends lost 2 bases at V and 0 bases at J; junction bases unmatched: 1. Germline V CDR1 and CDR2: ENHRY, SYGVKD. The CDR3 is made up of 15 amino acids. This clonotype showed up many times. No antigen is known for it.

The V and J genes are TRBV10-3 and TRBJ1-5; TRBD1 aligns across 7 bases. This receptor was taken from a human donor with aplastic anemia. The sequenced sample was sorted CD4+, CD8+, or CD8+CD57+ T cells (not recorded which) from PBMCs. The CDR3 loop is CAISETGVSNQPQHF. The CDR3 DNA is TGTGCCATCAGTGAGACAGGGGTTAGCAATCAGCCCCAGCATTTT.